In its sample, the clone carrying this TCR beta chain was seen once. Its antigen is as yet unknown. Following extraction, RNA underwent reverse transcription to cDNA, which served as the sequencing template. Only in-frame clones appear in the TCRdb table, and some are missing; sequencing was by immunoSEQ multiplex PCR. This table has about 160,000 clones, about two thirds appearing once. This sample stems from a study of CD8+ T cells in alopecia areata. Overall study findings and caveats: It was observed that many expanded lesional clones persisted in scalp and blood during tofacitinib.

Germline CDR1 SQVTM, CDR2 ANQGSEA. This CDR3 spans 14 amino acids. The V segment lost 4 bases and the J segment 8 bases; nucleotides outside the gene matches: 11. As to treatment: oral pan-JAK inhibitor, 5-10 mg twice daily. The specimen comprised CD4+ T cells sorted from blood, sampled at week 4, from a patient treated with tofacitinib. This TCR came from a human donor with alopecia areata. The V and J genes are TRBV29-1 and TRBJ1-2; 9 bases are shared with TRBD1. CDR3 protein: CSVAASGQGLGYTF. CDR3 sequence (DNA): TGCAGCGTTGCCGCTTCGGGACAGGGATTAGGCTACACCTTC. The full variable domain, rest sourced from reference TRBV29-1 and TRBJ1-2, is SAVISQKPSRDICQRGTSLTIQCQVDSQVTMMFWYRQQPGQSLTLIATANQGSEATYESGFVIDKFPISRPNLTFSTLTVSNMSPEDSSIYLCSVAASGQGLGYTFGSGTRLTVV.